The rows below give T cell receptor beta chains drawn from one sample of a study of T cells after yellow fever vaccination. TCRdb used MiXCR to reprocess the 5' RACE reads, holding one entry per CDR3 protein. The sample includes 610,000 or so distinct CDR3 sequences, approximately 13% of them seen just once. The sample here was PBMCs, taken on the day of the yellow fever booster vaccination. Receptors were obtained from a man in his thirties or forties who received the YFV17D yellow fever vaccine. Each CDR3 is given with its conserved first and last residue. The D gene is left open where the match is weak. Size is omitted from some rows. Given values are once, few, many or a class for expanded clones.

clone_size,cdr3_length,v_call,j_call,d_call,cdr3_aa,cdr3_nt
.,12,TRBV12-3/TRBV12-4,TRBJ1-2,TRBD1,CASSSTGFGYTF,TGTGCCAGCAGTTCGACAGGGTTTGGCTACACCTTC
few,15,TRBV19,TRBJ2-5,TRBD2,CASSAGGLNKGTQYF,TGTGCCAGTAGTGCGGGAGGACTGAACAAGGGGACCCAGTACTTC
few,15,TRBV12-3/TRBV12-4,TRBJ2-3,.,CASSLAGNPTDTQYF,TGTGCCAGCAGTTTAGCGGGAAATCCCACAGATACGCAGTATTTT
few,13,TRBV18,TRBJ2-5,.,CASSPRDGETQYF,TGTGCCAGCTCACCCAGGGACGGAGAGACCCAGTACTTC
many,13,TRBV28,TRBJ2-2,TRBD1,CASSRQGSGELFF,TGTGCCAGCAGCAGACAGGGGAGCGGGGAGCTGTTTTTT
.,13,TRBV12-3/TRBV12-4,TRBJ1-2,TRBD1,CASNPGQADGYTF,TGTGCCAGCAACCCCGGACAGGCGGATGGCTACACCTTC
few,12,TRBV20-1,TRBJ2-1,.,CSARAGFSEQFF,TGCAGTGCTAGAGCAGGTTTTTCGGAGCAGTTCTTC
many,13,TRBV29-1,TRBJ2-1,.,CSVEVGLGNEQFF,TGCAGCGTTGAGGTAGGGCTCGGGAATGAGCAGTTCTTC
.,16,TRBV6-5,TRBJ2-3,.,CASSYSNAAGGGTQYF,TGTGCCAGCAGTTACTCTAATGCAGCAGGCGGTGGTACGCAGTATTTT
few,8,TRBV3-1,TRBJ2-1,.,CASRGEFF,TGTGCCAGCAGGGGGGAGTTCTTC
few,16,TRBV30,TRBJ2-7,TRBD2,CAWSFPLSGSLDEQYF,TGTGCCTGGAGTTTCCCCCTTAGCGGGAGTCTCGACGAGCAGTACTTC
.,16,TRBV20-1,TRBJ1-3,TRBD1,CSAKLRDSYSGNTIYF,TGCAGTGCTAAGTTAAGGGACAGCTACTCTGGAAACACCATATATTTT
many,13,TRBV29-1,TRBJ2-5,.,CSATPAYQETQYF,TGCAGCGCGACGCCAGCGTACCAAGAGACCCAGTACTTC
once,17,TRBV5-6,TRBJ2-1,.,CASSFLVGFGSNNEQFF,TGTGCCAGCAGCTTTCTCGTGGGCTTTGGGTCCAATAATGAGCAGTTCTTC
few,14,TRBV20-1,TRBJ2-7,TRBD2,CSARPSRGGYEQYF,TGCAGTGCTAGGCCTTCCCGCGGGGGGTACGAGCAGTACTTC
many,15,TRBV5-1,TRBJ2-5,TRBD2,CASSQLAGEGETQYF,TGCGCCAGCAGCCAGCTAGCGGGAGAAGGAGAGACCCAGTACTTC
few,16,TRBV5-1,TRBJ2-7,.,CASSSTPGRREGEQYF,TGCGCCAGCAGCTCGACCCCCGGGCGGCGGGAAGGGGAGCAGTACTTC
few,18,TRBV5-1,TRBJ2-6,TRBD2,CASSRGLAGVGGANVLTF,TGCGCCAGCAGCAGGGGACTAGCGGGAGTTGGTGGGGCCAACGTCCTGACTTTC
few,14,TRBV30,TRBJ1-4,.,CAWRPTGGGEKLFF,TGTGCCTGGAGACCTACAGGAGGAGGTGAAAAACTGTTTTTT
once,17,TRBV28,TRBJ2-3,TRBD2,CASSSPVGLAGADTQYF,TGTGCCAGCAGTTCCCCCGTGGGACTAGCGGGCGCAGATACGCAGTATTTT
few,14,TRBV20-1,TRBJ2-7,TRBD1,CSAREKGAVYEQYF,TGCAGTGCTAGAGAGAAGGGGGCAGTCTACGAGCAGTACTTC
few,16,TRBV4-3,TRBJ2-4,TRBD1,CASSQFRQGARNIQYF,TGCGCCAGCAGCCAGTTCAGACAGGGGGCGCGCAACATTCAGTACTTC
.,9,TRBV23-1,TRBJ1-6,.,CASSLPLHF,TGCGCCAGCAGTCTTCCCCTCCACTTT
few,14,TRBV7-9,TRBJ1-1,.,CASSPPNRGTEAFF,TGTGCCAGCAGCCCCCCGAACCGGGGGACTGAAGCTTTCTTT
few,13,TRBV6-5,TRBJ2-7,.,CASSYVGAQEQYF,TGTGCCAGCAGTTACGTCGGGGCTCAGGAGCAGTACTTC
.,14,TRBV11-2,TRBJ2-4,.,CASSQGHSKDIQYF,TGTGCCAGCAGCCAGGGACACTCCAAGGACATTCAGTACTTC